This TCR beta chain was recovered during a study of blood T cells in healthy people across ages. This clonotype has more than one count but fewer than ten. The authors ran a second PCR of about 6 to 11 cycles using a sample-barcoded 5' primer and a J-beta primer mix. TCRdb re-called the 5' RACE reads through MiXCR, storing one row per CDR3 protein. The sample shows some 1.8 million distinct CDR3 sequences, roughly 43% of them seen only once. This sequence was found in a human donor in good health. The sample comprised blood.

In DNA, the CDR3 is TGTGCCATCAGTGTGAGGGGCCAAAACAATGAGCAGTTCTTC. It translates to CAISVRGQNNEQFF. V usage is TRBV10-3 and J usage is TRBJ2-1; D possibly matches TRBD1 or TRBD2 (5 bases each). The CDR3 contains 14 residues. The germline V gene encodes CDR1 ENHRY and CDR2 SYGVKD. The V gene lost 4 bases and the J gene lost 5 bases, with 12 bases spanning the gap.